Sequencing of this T cell receptor beta chain was carried out in a study of blood T cell repertoires in COVID-19. The CDR3 totals 16 residues. Germline V gene data show CDR1 as KGHSH and CDR2 as LQKENI. Between the trimmed V and J ends, which lost 2 bases and 3 bases, there was a span of 17 bases. Original data processing: Estimation of nucleated cell counts was performed using reference gene primer amplification. Produced via immunoSEQ multiplex PCR; TCRdb's table is partial and in-frame only. For V, J and clone size, that table is used; D and trimming come from the DNA. The sample has hundreds of thousands of clones, around 89% seen once.

The sequencing input was PBMCs or T cells enriched from blood (not recorded which). The sequence was collected from a man aged 35-49 years who had recovered from COVID-19. V usage is TRBV18 and J usage is TRBJ2-7; perhaps TRBD1 as D (6 bases). For the CDR3, the DNA is TGTGCCAGCTCACCAATCTCTGGCCTCAGGGGCTACGAGCAGTACTTC. This sequence encodes CASSPISGLRGYEQYF.